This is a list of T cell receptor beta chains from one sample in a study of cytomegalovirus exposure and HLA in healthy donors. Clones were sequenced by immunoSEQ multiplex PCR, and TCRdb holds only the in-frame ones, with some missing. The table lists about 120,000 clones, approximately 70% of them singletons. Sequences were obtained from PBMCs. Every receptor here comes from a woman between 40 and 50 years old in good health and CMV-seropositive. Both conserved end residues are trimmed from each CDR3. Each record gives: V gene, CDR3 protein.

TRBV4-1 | AGGRTAGGTNTGELF
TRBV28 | ASPPEIGGVNTEAF
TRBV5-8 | ASSPGTSGTQETQY
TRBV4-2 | ASSQDGQGNEKLF
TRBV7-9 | ASSLKGQGQETQY
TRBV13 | ASSSGDRGTVEETQY
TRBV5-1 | ASSLDSGVDEQY
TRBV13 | ASSLNSPLAGFNEQF
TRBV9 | ASSAPTGTVSSEQF
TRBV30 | AWSPETGKNYGYT
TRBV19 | ASRRLAVPTDTQY
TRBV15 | ATSTIAGANYEQY
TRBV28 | ASSLWPKGLGEQY